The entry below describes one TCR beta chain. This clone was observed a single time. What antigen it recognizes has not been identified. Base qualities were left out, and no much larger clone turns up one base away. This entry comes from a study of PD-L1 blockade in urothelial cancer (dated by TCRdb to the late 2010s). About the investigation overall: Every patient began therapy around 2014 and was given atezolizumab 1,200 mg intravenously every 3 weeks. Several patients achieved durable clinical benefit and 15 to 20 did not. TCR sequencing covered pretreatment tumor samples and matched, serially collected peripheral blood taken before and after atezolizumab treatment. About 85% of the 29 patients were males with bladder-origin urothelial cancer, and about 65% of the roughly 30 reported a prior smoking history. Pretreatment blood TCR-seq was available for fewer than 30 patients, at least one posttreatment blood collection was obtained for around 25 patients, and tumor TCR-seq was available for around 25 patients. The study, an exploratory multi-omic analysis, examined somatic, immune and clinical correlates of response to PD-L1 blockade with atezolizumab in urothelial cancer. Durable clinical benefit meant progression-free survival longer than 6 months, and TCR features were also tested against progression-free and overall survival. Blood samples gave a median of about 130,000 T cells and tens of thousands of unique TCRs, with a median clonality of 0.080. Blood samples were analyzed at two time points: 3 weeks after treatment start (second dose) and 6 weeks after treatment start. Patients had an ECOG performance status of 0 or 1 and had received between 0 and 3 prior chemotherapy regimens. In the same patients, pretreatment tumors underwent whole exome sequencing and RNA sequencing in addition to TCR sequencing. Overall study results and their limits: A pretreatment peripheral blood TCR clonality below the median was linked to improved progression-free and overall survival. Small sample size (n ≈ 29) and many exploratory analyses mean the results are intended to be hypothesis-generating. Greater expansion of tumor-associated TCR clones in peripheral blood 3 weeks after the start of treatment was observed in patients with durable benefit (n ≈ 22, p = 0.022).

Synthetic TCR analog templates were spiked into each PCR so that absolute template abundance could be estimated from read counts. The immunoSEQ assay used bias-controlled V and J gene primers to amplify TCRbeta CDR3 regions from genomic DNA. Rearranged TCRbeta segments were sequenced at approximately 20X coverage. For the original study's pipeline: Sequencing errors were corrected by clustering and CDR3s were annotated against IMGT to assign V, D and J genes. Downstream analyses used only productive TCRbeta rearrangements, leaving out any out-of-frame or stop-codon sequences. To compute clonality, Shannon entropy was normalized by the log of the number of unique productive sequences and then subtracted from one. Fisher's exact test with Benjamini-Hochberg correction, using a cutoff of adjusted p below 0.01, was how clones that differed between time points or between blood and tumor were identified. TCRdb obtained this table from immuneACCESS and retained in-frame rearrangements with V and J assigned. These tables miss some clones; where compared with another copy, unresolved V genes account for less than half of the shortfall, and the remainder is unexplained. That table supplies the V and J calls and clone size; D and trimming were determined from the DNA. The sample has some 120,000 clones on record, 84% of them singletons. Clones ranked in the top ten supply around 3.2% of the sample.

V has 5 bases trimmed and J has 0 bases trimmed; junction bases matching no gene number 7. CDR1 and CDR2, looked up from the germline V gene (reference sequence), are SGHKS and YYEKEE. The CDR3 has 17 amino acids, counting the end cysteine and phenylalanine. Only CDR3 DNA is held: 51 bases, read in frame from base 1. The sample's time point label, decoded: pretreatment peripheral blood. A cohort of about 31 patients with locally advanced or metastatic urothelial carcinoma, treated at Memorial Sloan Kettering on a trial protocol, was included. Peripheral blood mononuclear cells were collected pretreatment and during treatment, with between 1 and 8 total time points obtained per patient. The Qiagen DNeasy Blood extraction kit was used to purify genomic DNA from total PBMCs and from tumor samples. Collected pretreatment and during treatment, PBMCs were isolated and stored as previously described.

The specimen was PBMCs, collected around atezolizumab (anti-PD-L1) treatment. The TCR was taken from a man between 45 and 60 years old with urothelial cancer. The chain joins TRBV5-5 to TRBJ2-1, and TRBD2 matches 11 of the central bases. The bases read TGTGCCAGCAGGAGTCTGGGGACTAGCGGCTCCTACAATGAGCAGTTCTTC. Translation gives CASRSLGTSGSYNEQFF.